This TCR beta chain was observed in a study of control samples from healthy donors and cancer patients. Only in-frame clones appear in the TCRdb table, and some are missing; sequencing was by immunoSEQ multiplex PCR. The sample lists 50,000 to 70,000 clones, nearly 90% occurring once. This clone has a single count. CDR3 size: 19 residues. Trimming pared 5 bases from V and 5 bases from J, leaving 25 bases between. Germline-derived CDR1 and CDR2 are WNHNN and SYGVQD (reference sequence). The receptor was isolated from a man over 45 in good health. Sequencing used blood. The rearrangement links TRBV10-1 to TRBJ2-6, with D hard to call. The chain's CDR3 is CASSNAVRSHKGRANVLTF. CDR3 DNA: TGCGCCAGCAGTAATGCGGTAAGATCACACAAAGGTCGGGCCAACGTCCTGACTTTC.